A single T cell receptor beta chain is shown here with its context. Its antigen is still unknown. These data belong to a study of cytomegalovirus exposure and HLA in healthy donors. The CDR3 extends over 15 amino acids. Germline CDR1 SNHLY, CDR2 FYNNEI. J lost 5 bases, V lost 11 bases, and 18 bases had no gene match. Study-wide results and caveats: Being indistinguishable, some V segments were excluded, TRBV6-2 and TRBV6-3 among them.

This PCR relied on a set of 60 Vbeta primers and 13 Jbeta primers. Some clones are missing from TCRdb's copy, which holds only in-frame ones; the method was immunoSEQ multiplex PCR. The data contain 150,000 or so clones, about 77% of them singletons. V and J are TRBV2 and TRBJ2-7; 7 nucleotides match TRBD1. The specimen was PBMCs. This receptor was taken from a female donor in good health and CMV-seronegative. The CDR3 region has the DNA TGTGCCCTTTATGCTCAGGGGCAGGGGGTCGACGAGCAGTACTTC. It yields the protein CALYAQGQGVDEQYF.